This T cell receptor beta chain was sequenced for a study of blood T cell repertoires in COVID-19. In the study overall: Some COVID-19 samples were acute and others convalescent; all came from the United States, Italy and Spain. PBMCs, B-cell-depleted T cells, or T cells were the source of the cDNA or gDNA that made up the material.

As processed by the authors: Estimation of nucleated cell counts relied on the amplification of reference gene primers. Only in-frame clones appear in the TCRdb table, and some are missing; sequencing was by immunoSEQ multiplex PCR. V and J calls and clone size are as listed in that table; D and trimming were resolved from the DNA. The table shows fewer than 200,000 clones, with 70% to 90% occurring only once. Germline V lookup: CDR1 LNHDA, CDR2 SQIVND (reference sequence). The V gene lost 8 bases and the J gene lost 3 bases, with 10 bases spanning the gap. This CDR3 is built from 12 residues. Material for sequencing was peripheral blood. The clonotype originates from a man in his 70s with active or convalescent COVID-19. The rearrangement joins TRBV19 to TRBJ1-1, with D perhaps matching TRBD1 (6 bases). For the CDR3, the DNA is TGTGCCAGTGGCCACAGGGACACTGAAGCTTTCTTT. Amino acid sequence: CASGHRDTEAFF.